These 32 T cell receptor beta chains originate from one sample sequenced in a study of CD8 T cells in ankylosing spondylitis. A single record per CDR3 protein comes from TCRdb applying MiXCR to the 5' RACE reads. Here the sample spans approximately 130,000 distinct CDR3 sequences, approximately 10% being singletons. The sample comprised blood, either unsorted or a sorted T cell fraction (not recorded which). The source is a male donor with ankylosing spondylitis or in good health (not recorded which).

The chain links TRBV6-1 to TRBJ2-1, with TRBD2 matching 10 bases. This CDR3 is built from 14 residues. Germline CDR1 reads MNHNS; CDR2 reads SASEGT. V shed 6 bases, J shed 5 bases, and the junction held 4 bases outside the gene matches. For the CDR3, the DNA is TGTGCCAGCAGCGGTAGCGGGAGGAACAATGAGCAGTTCTTC. It translates to CASSGSGRNNEQFF.

This clonotype was detected many times. V and J are TRBV18 and TRBJ2-7; 7 bases match TRBD1. J was trimmed by 2 bases and V by 0 bases; bases with no gene match: 4. The CDR3 spans 15 residues. Germline V gene lookup returns CDR1 KGHSH and CDR2 LQKENI. The CDR3 protein is CASSPPEGQTYEQYF. The CDR3 DNA follows: TGTGCCAGCTCACCACCCGAGGGACAGACCTACGAGCAGTACTTC.

The V gene is TRBV7-8, the J gene TRBJ2-3, with 10 bases matching TRBD1. Germline V gene data show CDR1 as SGHVS and CDR2 as FQNEAQ. Trimming cost V 6 bases and J 5 bases; bases outside gene matches: 11. The CDR3 is 16 residues long. Here the CDR3 reads CASSSRGDRGLDTQYF. The DNA for the CDR3 is TGTGCCAGCAGTTCAAGGGGGGACAGGGGCCTAGATACGCAGTATTTT.

This clonotype was observed at least ten times. In DNA, the CDR3 is TGTGCCAGCAGTTTATTCGGACAGGGGCCCACAGATACGCAGTATTTT. Encoded protein: CASSLFGQGPTDTQYF. The V and J genes are TRBV27 and TRBJ2-3; 9 bases fit TRBD1. V was pared by 1 base and J by 2 bases, with 4 bases of the junction left unmatched. Germline CDR1 MNHEY, CDR2 SMNVEV (reference sequence). The CDR3 has 16 residues.

This clonotype was recorded at least ten times. The chain recombines TRBV6-2 or TRBV6-3 with TRBJ1-5; 8 nucleotides align to TRBD1. The CDR3 length is 14 residues. CDR1 is MNHEY, CDR2 SVGEGT, per germline. Germline trimming cut 10 bases from V and 6 bases from J; bases unmatched to any gene: 11. For the CDR3, the DNA is TGTGCCACCCGGACGACAGGGGAAAGTCAGCCCCAGCATTTT. Translated, it gives CATRTTGESQPQHF.

This clonotype was counted many times. The CDR3 region is CASSKLAGGALEQFF. The CDR3 nucleotides read TGTGCCAGCAGCAAACTAGCGGGAGGTGCTCTTGAGCAGTTCTTC. V and J are TRBV7-2 and TRBJ2-1, with 12 bases that match TRBD2. Germline V lookup: CDR1 SGHTA, CDR2 FQGNSA. V trimming: 5 bases; J trimming: 9 bases; junction bases outside the gene matches: 8. The CDR3 covers 15 residues.

At least ten counts were recorded for this clonotype. CDR3 nucleotides: TGTGCCAGCAGCTTAGCTAGGAGCAATGAGCAGTTCTTC. Its translation is CASSLARSNEQFF. This chain links TRBV7-7 with TRBJ2-1; D call uncertain. The V gene lost 0 bases and the J gene lost 6 bases, with 6 bases spanning the gap. CDR3 length: 13 residues. Germline V gene data show CDR1 as SSHAT and CDR2 as FNYEAQ (reference sequence). The full variable domain, rest sourced from reference TRBV7-7 and TRBJ2-1, is GAGVSQSPRYKVTKRGQDVTLRCDPISSHATLYWYQQALGQGPEFLTYFNYEAQPDKSGLPSDRFSAERPEGSISTLTIQRTEQRDSAMYRCASSLARSNEQFFGPGTRLTVL.

The J gene is TRBJ2-7, the V gene TRBV29-1; 7 nucleotides agree with TRBD2. The CDR3 length is 13 residues. J was trimmed by 3 bases and V by 3 bases; bases with no gene match: 5. The germline CDR1 and CDR2 sequences are SQVTM and ANQGSEA. The CDR3 coding sequence is TGCAGCGTTGATGCGGGAGAGCTCTACGAGCAGTACTTC. The encoded protein is CSVDAGELYEQYF.

This clonotype was counted between two and nine times. V gene TRBV29-1 combines with J gene TRBJ2-2; 9 bases align to TRBD1. Germline V lookup: CDR1 SQVTM, CDR2 ANQGSEA. This CDR3 is built from 14 residues. V lost 6 bases to trimming and J lost 1 base; unmatched junction nucleotides: 3. The CDR3: CSVETGGNTGELFF. CDR3 nucleotide sequence: TGCAGCGTGGAGACAGGGGGGAACACCGGGGAGCTGTTTTTT.

Written as DNA, the CDR3 is TGTGCCAGCAGTTCTAGCGGGAGCGCCGGGGAGCTGTTTTTT. Translation: CASSSSGSAGELFF. The gene calls are TRBV6-5 and TRBJ2-2, with 10 bases that match TRBD2. CDR3 length equals 14 residues. J was trimmed by 6 bases and V by 4 bases; bases with no gene match: 2. Germline V gene sequence: CDR1 MNHEY, CDR2 SVGAGI.

This clonotype was recorded many times. This sequence joins TRBV28 and TRBJ2-7; 12 positions agree with TRBD2. V was clipped by 1 base and J by 9 bases; unmatched bases: 7. The CDR3 length is 15 residues. Germline V CDR1 and CDR2: MDHEN, SYDVKM. This CDR3 reads CASSLSSSGRATQYF. The CDR3 DNA sequence: TGTGCCAGCAGTTTATCATCTAGCGGGAGGGCCACGCAGTACTTC.

This clonotype was seen repeatedly, ten times or more. The rearrangement uses TRBV11-1 and TRBJ2-3; 11 bases are shared with TRBD1. From germline, CDR1 is SGHAT and CDR2 FQDESV (reference sequence). The CDR3 spans 19 residues. J gave up 1 base and V 5 bases, and 14 bases lay outside the gene matches. The chain's CDR3 is CASSPTPGTGGIGTDTQYF. DNA for the CDR3: TGTGCCAGCAGCCCAACCCCCGGGACAGGGGGAATAGGCACAGATACGCAGTATTTT.

This clonotype has at least ten counts. The V gene is TRBV4-3, the J gene TRBJ2-1, with 14 bases that match TRBD2. Germline V gene sequence: CDR1 LGHNA, CDR2 YSLEER. This CDR3 has 17 amino acids. The V and J ends lost 0 bases and 7 bases, in that order; junction bases with no gene match: 5. In nucleotides, the CDR3 is TGCGCCAGCAGCCAAGATCTAAGGACTAGCGGGAGGAATGAGCAGTTCTTC. This translates into CASSQDLRTSGRNEQFF.

This clonotype was picked up many times. This chain joins TRBV7-6 and TRBJ1-2; a possible D gene is TRBD1 (6 bases). The germline gives CDR1 SGHVS, CDR2 FNYEAQ. The CDR3 runs 17 residues. With 1 base removed from V and 2 bases from J, the gap between germline ends came to 17 bases. The CDR3 sequence: CASSLVVRGQGNYGYTF. DNA for the CDR3: TGTGCCAGCAGCTTAGTAGTTCGCGGCCAGGGGAACTATGGCTACACCTTC.

This clonotype was detected ten times or more. This chain connects TRBV7-8 to TRBJ2-1; possible D gene TRBD2, 6 bases. V lost 4 bases and J lost 2, with 15 bases in between. Germline V gene data show CDR1 as SGHVS and CDR2 as FQNEAQ. CDR3 length: 16 residues. The CDR3 loop reads CASSYSGYIPYNEQFF. Written as DNA, the CDR3 is TGTGCCAGCAGCTATAGCGGCTATATTCCCTACAATGAGCAGTTCTTC. The whole variable domain, remainder taken from reference TRBV7-8 and TRBJ2-1, is GAGVSQSPRYKVAKRGQDVALRCDPISGHVSLFWYQQALGQGPEFLTYFQNEAQLDKSGLPSDRFFAERPEGSVSTLKIQRTQQEDSAVYLCASSYSGYIPYNEQFFGPGTRLTVL.

The table lists this clonotype with many counts. This chain joins TRBV20-1 and TRBJ1-1; 9 bases map to TRBD1. This CDR3 comprises 15 residues. The germline CDR1 and CDR2 sequences are DFQATT and SNEGSKA (reference sequence). Unmatched junction bases numbered 6, after V lost 4 bases and J lost 0 bases. In nucleotides, the CDR3 is TGCAGTGCTACCGGACAGGGGTGGGTGAACACTGAAGCTTTCTTT. The encoded protein is CSATGQGWVNTEAFF.

The rearrangement uses TRBV20-1 and TRBJ1-4, with a weak D call TRBD1 (5 bases). Germline V gene sequence: CDR1 DFQATT, CDR2 SNEGSKA (reference sequence). The V end was cut by 8 bases, the J end by 0 bases, with 16 bases between. This CDR3 is built from 15 residues. CDR3 nucleotides: TGCAGTTCGTTCCGGGACGGTGCAACTAATGAAAAACTGTTTTTT. Its translation: CSSFRDGATNEKLFF.

This clonotype has at least ten counts. The CDR3 sequence is CASTITNRLNTGELFF. CDR3 bases: TGCGCCAGCACCATTACGAACCGCCTCAACACCGGGGAGCTGTTTTTT. J is TRBJ2-2 and V is TRBV5-1, with no clear D. The CDR3 extends over 16 amino acids. The germline V gene encodes CDR1 SGHRS and CDR2 YFSETQ. V dropped 6 bases and J dropped 2 bases, with 17 bases sitting between them. The full variable domain, completed using reference TRBV5-1 and TRBJ2-2, is KAGVTQTPRYLIKTRGQQVTLSCSPISGHRSVSWYQQTPGQGLQFLFEYFSETQRNKGNFPGRFSGRQFSNSRSEMNVSTLELGDSALYLCASTITNRLNTGELFFGEGSRLTVL.

This chain links TRBV25-1 with TRBJ1-4; the match to TRBD1 covers 7 bases. Germline V gene sequence: CDR1 MGHDK, CDR2 SYGVNS. The length of the CDR3 is 15 residues. Trimming took 1 base from V and 8 from J; bases not matched to a gene: 7. CDR3 amino acids: CASSEWAGQSEKLFF. CDR3 bases: TGTGCCAGCAGTGAATGGGCGGGACAGTCCGAAAAACTGTTTTTT.

In this sample, this clonotype turned up many times. J is TRBJ2-7 and V is TRBV20-1; D perhaps matches TRBD2 (6 bases). Germline CDR1 reads DFQATT; CDR2 reads SNEGSKA (reference sequence). Between the trimmed V and J ends, which lost 1 base and 8 bases, there was a span of 24 bases. The CDR3 runs to 16 residues. CDR3 nucleotides: TGCAGTGCTAGAGCCCGAATGTCGGGAGTGACACCCCAGCAGTACTTC. It codes for CSARARMSGVTPQQYF.

In its sample, this clonotype was seen a few times. V usage is TRBV9 and J usage is TRBJ2-7; unclear D gene. This CDR3 has 15 residues. V lost 1 base to trimming and J lost 0 bases, with 11 bases between them. Looked up from germline, CDR1 is SGDLS and CDR2 is YYNGEE. CDR3 in DNA: TGTGCCAGCAGCGTACACTACCAGAGCTCCTACGAGCAGTACTTC. Its protein is CASSVHYQSSYEQYF. Full variable domain (outside the CDR3, taken from reference TRBV9 and TRBJ2-7): DSGVTQTPKHLITATGQRVTLRCSPRSGDLSVYWYQQSLDQGLQFLIQYYNGEERAKGNILERFSAQQFPDLHSELNLSSLELGDSALYFCASSVHYQSSYEQYFGPGTRLTVT.

This clonotype was observed at least ten times. The chain couples TRBV7-2 to TRBJ2-7; 11 nucleotides align to TRBD2. Germline values: CDR1 SGHTA, CDR2 FQGNSA. J was trimmed by 0 bases and V by 5 bases; bases with no gene match: 6. This CDR3 is 16 amino acids long. In DNA form, the CDR3 reads TGTGCCAGCAGCCTTACTAGCGGGGGTCCCTCCTACGAGCAGTACTTC. Translated, it gives CASSLTSGGPSYEQYF.

This clonotype showed up many times. The chain couples TRBV5-1 to TRBJ2-3, with TRBD2 matching 10 bases. The CDR3 is made up of 15 amino acids. V shed 4 bases, J shed 4 bases, and the junction held 6 bases outside the gene matches. The V gene's germline CDR1 is SGHRS and CDR2 YFSETQ. CDR3 sequence: CASSGLAGVADTQYF. In DNA form, the CDR3 reads TGCGCCAGCAGCGGTCTAGCGGGAGTCGCAGATACGCAGTATTTT.

The chain employs TRBV7-3 and TRBJ2-1; no clear D gene. Germline-derived CDR1 and CDR2 are SGHTA and FQGTGA. The CDR3 has 13 residues. The V end was cut by 4 bases, the J end by 9 bases, with 13 bases between. Here the CDR3 DNA reads TGTGCCAGCAGCTCCAATGCGGCCTGTGAGCAGTTCTTC. The encoded protein is CASSSNAACEQFF.

The table lists this clonotype with many counts. V and J are TRBV12-3 or TRBV12-4 and TRBJ2-1; D remains unclear. The CDR3 is made up of 12 amino acids. With 3 bases removed from V and 6 bases from J, the gap between germline ends came to 6 bases. The CDR3 here is CASSFLSNEQFF. The CDR3 nucleotides are TGTGCCAGCAGTTTCCTCTCCAATGAGCAGTTCTTC.

This chain links TRBV20-1 with TRBJ2-5; 10 nucleotides agree with TRBD2. Germline lookup yields CDR1 DFQATT and CDR2 SNEGSKA (reference sequence). V dropped 5 bases and J dropped 4; count of bases not matched to a gene: 13. The CDR3 is made up of 16 amino acids. The CDR3 nucleotides read TGCAGTGCTGGACAGAAGCTAGCGGGAGCCCCAGAGACCCAGTACTTC. Its translation: CSAGQKLAGAPETQYF.

This clonotype was counted between two and nine times. Here the CDR3 DNA reads TGTGCCAGCAGTTTTCGGACAGGGACTACCCCGACCGGGGAGCTGTTTTTT. Translating gives CASSFRTGTTPTGELFF. The chain is built from TRBV12-3 or TRBV12-4 and TRBJ2-2; weak D call: TRBD1 (8 bases). CDR3 length: 17 residues. V dropped 3 bases and J dropped 5 bases, with 19 bases sitting between them.

This clonotype has only a few counts. The V and J genes are TRBV27 and TRBJ2-7; no reliable D call. The germline V and J ends were trimmed by 6 bases and 7 bases, with 13 bases remaining between them. Germline V gives CDR1 MNHEY, CDR2 SMNVEV (reference sequence). This CDR3 contains 12 residues. The CDR3 DNA sequence: TGTGCCAGCAGCTCCCGCATCGGAGAGCAGTACTTC. It yields the protein CASSSRIGEQYF.

The V call is TRBV15, the J call TRBJ1-1; D might be TRBD1 (5 bases). Germline CDR1 LNHNV, CDR2 YYDKDF (reference sequence). The CDR3 has 15 residues. Deletions cut 0 bases from V and 6 bases from J, with 14 bases between. As DNA, the CDR3 is TGTGCCACCAGCAGAGATTTGGGGGGAGGGGCTGAAGCTTTCTTT. Translating gives CATSRDLGGGAEAFF.

The V gene is TRBV28, the J gene TRBJ1-5; 7 bases are shared with TRBD1. CDR3 length: 14 residues. Germline assignment: CDR1 MDHEN and CDR2 SYDVKM. V dropped 5 bases and J dropped 4; count of bases not matched to a gene: 5. Here the CDR3 reads CASSGGQRNQPQHF. In nucleotides, the CDR3 is TGTGCCAGCAGTGGGGGACAGCGAAATCAGCCCCAGCATTTT.

This clonotype was counted ten times or more. The rearrangement joins TRBV7-2 to TRBJ1-5; TRBD1 matches at 9 bases. CDR1 is SGHTA, CDR2 FQGNSA, per germline. J lost 4 bases, V lost 0 bases, and 4 bases had no gene match. The CDR3 extends over 16 amino acids. This CDR3 reads CASSLAGQGTNQPQHF. In DNA form, the CDR3 reads TGTGCCAGCAGCTTAGCGGGACAGGGAACGAATCAGCCCCAGCATTTT. Full variable domain (remainder filled in from reference TRBV7-2 and TRBJ1-5): GAGVSQSPSNKVTEKGKDVELRCDPISGHTALYWYRQSLGQGLEFLIYFQGNSAPDKSGLPSDRFSAERTGGSVSTLTIQRTQQEDSAVYLCASSLAGQGTNQPQHFGDGTRLSIL.

The V call is TRBV12-3 or TRBV12-4, the J call TRBJ1-5; 8 nucleotides line up with TRBD1. J lost 1 base, V lost 6 bases, and 8 bases had no gene match. The CDR3 consists of 16 residues. The CDR3 spells CASRQGQGLSNQPQHF. The CDR3 region has the DNA TGTGCCAGCAGACAAGGACAGGGATTAAGCAATCAGCCCCAGCATTTT.